This T cell receptor (beta chain) was retrieved from a study of cytomegalovirus exposure and HLA in healthy donors. Study results and caveats: Analysis performed later showed TCR beta chains linked to HLA being more clonally expanded than equally common others. Most likely, a cluster of highly shared sequence variants arose as a sequencing artifact. In vitro data verified a few CMV-associated chains as specific for CMV antigens.

About this clone: Its antigen remains unidentified.

Germline V lookup: CDR1 SGDLS, CDR2 YYNGEE. V was pared by 4 bases and J by 7 bases, with 11 bases between. CDR3 length equals 13 residues. Primers: 60 Vbeta forward and 13 Jbeta reverse. In the study's own analysis: About 10 million shared chains were among some 75 million unique TCR beta chains counted in a later analysis. Assay: immunoSEQ multiplex PCR; the TCRdb copy retains only in-frame clones and omits some. The V and J calls and clone size come from that table; D and trimming were worked out from the DNA. Of 90,000 to 100,000 clones listed, 78% are singletons. Source material: PBMCs. The chain employs TRBV9 and TRBJ1-4; D uncertain. This TCR came from an older woman in good health and CMV-seronegative. CDR3 coding DNA: TGTGCCAGCAGCTCCCGGGTTGGTGAAAAACTGTTTTTT. Protein: CASSSRVGEKLFF. Variable domain in full (rest from reference TRBV9 and TRBJ1-4): DSGVTQTPKHLITATGQRVTLRCSPRSGDLSVYWYQQSLDQGLQFLIQYYNGEERAKGNILERFSAQQFPDLHSELNLSSLELGDSALYFCASSSRVGEKLFFGSGTQLSVL.